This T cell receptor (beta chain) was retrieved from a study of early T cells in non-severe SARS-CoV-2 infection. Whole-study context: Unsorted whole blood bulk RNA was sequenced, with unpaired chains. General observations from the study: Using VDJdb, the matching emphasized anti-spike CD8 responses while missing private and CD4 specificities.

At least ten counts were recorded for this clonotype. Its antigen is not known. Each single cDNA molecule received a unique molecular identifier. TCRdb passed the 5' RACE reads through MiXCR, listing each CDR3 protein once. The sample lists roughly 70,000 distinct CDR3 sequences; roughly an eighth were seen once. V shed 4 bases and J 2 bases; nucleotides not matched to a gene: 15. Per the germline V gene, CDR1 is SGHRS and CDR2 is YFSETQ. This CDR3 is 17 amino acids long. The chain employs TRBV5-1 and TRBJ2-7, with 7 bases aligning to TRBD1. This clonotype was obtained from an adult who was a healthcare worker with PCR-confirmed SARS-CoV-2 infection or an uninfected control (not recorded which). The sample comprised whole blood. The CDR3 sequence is CASSTGQEPLSAYEQYF. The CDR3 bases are TGCGCCAGCAGCACTGGACAGGAGCCCTTAAGTGCCTACGAGCAGTACTTC.